This entry lists 23 T cell receptor beta chains sequenced from one sample in a study of graft-versus-host responses after intestinal transplantation. Sequencing was performed with immunoSEQ multiplex PCR; in TCRdb, only in-frame clones are kept and a portion is missing. The sample includes 100,000 to 120,000 clones, 90% to 95% seen only once; the top ten take about 0.51%. These TCRs are of unknown antigen specificity. Sample: unstimulated CD8+ T cells sorted from spleen or lymph node cells, taken before intestinal transplant. The receptors were gathered from a human donor who received an intestinal transplant.

The DNA for the CDR3 is TGTGCCAGCAGCTTAGTCCTAGCGGCGTACAATGAGCAGTTCTTC. Its protein is CASSLVLAAYNEQFF. The J gene is TRBJ2-1, the V gene TRBV7-9; 7 bases are a match to TRBD2. This CDR3 has 15 residues. Germline-derived CDR1 and CDR2 are SEHNR and FQNEAQ (reference sequence). V lost 1 base, J lost 4 bases, and 4 bases stayed unmatched.

The chain carries TRBV15 and TRBJ2-5, with D hard to call. Trimming cost V 2 bases and J 1 base, with 14 bases left between them. Per the germline V gene, CDR1 is LNHNV and CDR2 is YYDKDF (reference sequence). The CDR3 length is 16 residues. The CDR3 spells CATSRPPRHTQETQYF. The CDR3 nucleotides read TGTGCCACCAGCAGACCGCCCCGGCACACCCAAGAGACCCAGTACTTC.

V usage is TRBV7-6 and J usage is TRBJ2-1; TRBD1 or TRBD2 may be the D gene (5 bases each). Germline CDR1 and CDR2: SGHVS and FNYEAQ. The ends were cut back, 4 bases at V and 0 bases at J, with 10 bases in the middle. The CDR3 extends over 15 amino acids. The CDR3 loop reads CASSYQRGSYNEQFF. The CDR3 DNA reads TGTGCCAGCAGCTATCAGAGGGGCTCCTACAATGAGCAGTTCTTC.

For the CDR3, the DNA is TGTGCCAGCAGAACTAGCGGGTACAATGAGCAGTTCTTC. This translates into CASRTSGYNEQFF. V and J are TRBV27 and TRBJ2-1, with 9 bases aligning to TRBD2. The CDR3 has 13 amino acids. The germline V gene has CDR1 MNHEY and CDR2 SMNVEV (reference sequence). V lost 6 bases, J lost 4 bases, and 1 base stayed unmatched.

The chain joins TRBV4-1 to TRBJ2-3; D gene ambiguous. The germline V gene encodes CDR1 MGHRA and CDR2 YSYEKL. The V gene lost 1 base and the J gene lost 4 bases, with 15 bases spanning the gap. The CDR3 spans 16 residues. For the CDR3, the DNA is TGCGCCAGCAGCCAAGTGCAAGGGTTTGTGGCAGATACGCAGTATTTT. This codes for CASSQVQGFVADTQYF.

This chain connects TRBV6-5 to TRBJ2-5; D is perhaps TRBD1 (6 bases). The end of the DNA is better explained by TRBJ2-7, so the J call may be wrong. The germline V gene has CDR1 MNHEY and CDR2 SVGAGI. There are 14 residues in the CDR3. The DNA for the CDR3 is TGTGCCAGCAGTTTACAGGACAGAGGCTACGAGCAGTACTTC. Amino acid sequence: CASSLQDRGYEQYF.

The V gene is TRBV6-5, the J gene TRBJ2-1, with D possibly TRBD2 on 5 matching bases. There are 14 residues in the CDR3. The V end lost 2 bases, the J end lost 2 bases, and 7 bases lay between the germline ends. Germline values: CDR1 MNHEY, CDR2 SVGAGI. The CDR3 here is CASSYGGPYNEQFF. For the CDR3, the DNA is TGTGCCAGCAGTTACGGAGGCCCCTACAATGAGCAGTTCTTC.

The rearrangement joins TRBV5-6 to TRBJ1-1; possible D gene TRBD1, 6 bases. The CDR3 contains 13 residues. V gave up 4 bases and J gave up 6 bases, with 13 bases separating them. Germline CDR1 reads SGHDT; CDR2 reads YYEEEE. The CDR3 DNA reads as TGTGCCAGCAGCGTGACAGGTACACCTGAAGCTTTCTTT. The encoded protein is CASSVTGTPEAFF.

The genes are TRBV7-9 and TRBJ2-1; 7 nucleotides match TRBD2. J was trimmed by 6 bases and V by 7 bases; bases with no gene match: 12. This CDR3 has 15 residues. Per germline, CDR1 SEHNR and CDR2 FQNEAQ (reference sequence). This CDR3 is CASTTPGGRANEQFF. The CDR3, as DNA: TGTGCCAGCACCACACCTGGAGGGAGGGCCAATGAGCAGTTCTTC.

V gene TRBV30 combines with J gene TRBJ2-7, with D possibly being TRBD1 (5 bases). The CDR3 extends over 13 amino acids. V was trimmed by 0 bases and J by 5 bases, leaving 11 bases between them. The V gene's germline CDR1 is GTSNPN and CDR2 SVGIG (reference sequence). This CDR3 reads CAWSVAGADEQYF. The CDR3 region has the DNA TGTGCCTGGAGTGTAGCTGGGGCCGACGAGCAGTACTTC.

This chain links TRBV10-2 with TRBJ1-4, with TRBD1 as a possible D gene (6 bases). The germline V and J ends were trimmed by 4 bases and 6 bases, with 15 bases remaining between them. The CDR3 is made up of 15 amino acids. Germline values: CDR1 WSHSY, CDR2 SAAADI. The CDR3 nucleotides read TGCGCCAGCAGTGGGACAGTCAAGGAGTATGAAAAACTGTTTTTT. Translation gives CASSGTVKEYEKLFF.

This chain connects TRBV28 to TRBJ2-1, with TRBD2 matching over 8 bases. The V gene end was trimmed by 5 bases and the J gene end by 8 bases; junction bases not matched to a gene: 5. The CDR3 length is 13 residues. Per germline, CDR1 MDHEN and CDR2 SYDVKM. CDR3 amino acids: CASSLGLADEQFF. The CDR3 DNA is TGTGCCAGCAGTCTTGGACTAGCAGATGAGCAGTTCTTC.

This clone occurred once. This chain joins TRBV27 and TRBJ2-7; tentatively, D is TRBD1 (6 bases). This CDR3 is 14 amino acids long. From germline, CDR1 is MNHEY and CDR2 SMNVEV (reference sequence). V lost 5 bases and J lost 1, with 12 bases in between. CDR3 sequence: CASSLGGRSYEQYF. In DNA form, the CDR3 reads TGTGCCAGCAGTCTAGGGGGACGATCCTACGAGCAGTACTTC.

This chain uses TRBV6-9 with TRBJ2-1; TRBD1 is a possible D gene (5 bases). The germline CDR1 and CDR2 sequences are MNHGY and SVAAGI. V was shortened by 5 bases and J by 5 bases, with 10 bases between the two germline ends. The CDR3 spans 13 residues. CDR3 sequence (DNA): TGTGCCAGCAGTAGCGTAGGGGACAATGAGCAGTTCTTC. The encoded protein is CASSSVGDNEQFF.

The chain joins TRBV19 to TRBJ2-3, with D unclear. Trimming stripped 6 bases from V and 3 bases from J, with 10 bases between. The CDR3 length is 13 residues. Germline CDR1 reads LNHDA; CDR2 reads SQIVND (reference sequence). The CDR3 region has the DNA TGTGCCAGTAGCACAACCCCGACAGATACGCAGTATTTT. It is translated as CASSTTPTDTQYF.

This chain connects TRBV27 to TRBJ2-7, with 10 bases identical to TRBD1. J gave up 9 bases and V 5 bases, and 10 bases lay outside the gene matches. Germline V gene data show CDR1 as MNHEY and CDR2 as SMNVEV (reference sequence). The CDR3 sequence is 14 residues long. The CDR3 loop reads CASSALTGGQGQYF. The CDR3, as DNA: TGTGCCAGCAGTGCCCTGACAGGGGGCCAGGGGCAGTACTTC.

V gene TRBV28 combines with J gene TRBJ2-7; D remains unclear. The germline V gene has CDR1 MDHEN and CDR2 SYDVKM. CDR3 length: 15 amino acids. The V gene lost 5 bases and the J gene lost 1 base, with 15 bases spanning the gap. Here the CDR3 DNA reads TGTGCCAGCAGTGTGCACATGATTTTATCCTACGAGCAGTACTTC. Its translation: CASSVHMILSYEQYF.

The J gene is TRBJ2-1, the V gene TRBV6-5; the match to TRBD1 covers 7 bases. The V and J ends lost 7 bases and 6 bases, in that order; junction bases with no gene match: 6. Germline V lookup: CDR1 MNHEY, CDR2 SVGAGI. The CDR3 is made up of 13 amino acids. CDR3 amino acids: CASNLQGSNEQFF. The DNA for the CDR3 is TGTGCCAGCAATTTACAGGGGAGCAATGAGCAGTTCTTC.

The chain joins TRBV6-4 to TRBJ2-2; 8 bases fit TRBD2. This CDR3 spans 16 amino acids. CDR1 and CDR2 from the germline V gene are MRHNA and SNTAGT. V shed 3 bases and J 2 bases; nucleotides not matched to a gene: 5. CDR3 sequence: CASSDGLAPNTGELFF. In DNA, the CDR3 is TGTGCCAGCAGTGATGGACTAGCCCCAAACACCGGGGAGCTGTTTTTT.

The chain links TRBV11-2 to TRBJ2-5; D not certain. This CDR3 has 12 residues. The V gene's germline CDR1 is SGHAT and CDR2 FQNNGV. Trimming took off 4 bases at V and 4 bases at J, with 7 bases between the two ends. The CDR3 coding sequence is TGTGCCAGCAGCTACCTACCAGAGACCCAGTACTTC. The encoded protein is CASSYLPETQYF.

The V gene is TRBV6-6, the J gene TRBJ1-2; weak D call: TRBD1 (6 bases). Trimming stripped 9 bases from V and 1 base from J, with 21 bases between. Per the germline V gene, CDR1 is MNHNY and CDR2 is SVGAGI (reference sequence). CDR3 length equals 16 residues. The CDR3 nucleotides read TGTGCCAGTTCCTTTTCTACAGGGCTTGGTAACTATGGCTACACCTTC. It translates to CASSFSTGLGNYGYTF.

The genes are TRBV27 and TRBJ2-7, with 7 positions matching TRBD2. Germline trimming cut 0 bases from V and 4 bases from J; bases unmatched to any gene: 6. This CDR3 spans 15 amino acids. Germline-derived CDR1 and CDR2 are MNHEY and SMNVEV (reference sequence). The CDR3 region has the DNA TGTGCCAGCAGTTTATCCGGTCTAGCGGAGTACGAGCAGTACTTC. Its translation is CASSLSGLAEYEQYF.

This chain uses TRBV9 with TRBJ2-7; 12 nucleotides agree with TRBD2. The CDR3 sequence is 14 residues long. Germline V gives CDR1 SGDLS, CDR2 YYNGEE. Unmatched junction bases numbered 5, after V lost 3 bases and J lost 7 bases. The CDR3 DNA sequence: TGTGCCAGCAGCGACCTCGGGACTAGCGGGGAGCAGTACTTC. Its protein is CASSDLGTSGEQYF.